What follows describes a single TCR beta chain. Its antigen remains unknown. Profiling relied on immunoSEQ multiplex PCR, and the TCRdb table lists in-frame clones only, not all of them. Of about 41,000 clones listed, roughly 89% are singletons. Germline values: CDR1 MDHEN, CDR2 SYDVKM. The CDR3 runs to 15 residues. With V trimmed by 5 bases and J by 5 bases, 7 bases remained unmatched. This sample stems from a study of OX40 agonist ivuxolimab in advanced cancers. Study observations and caveats: Compared with others, partial responders at 0.1-3.0 mg/kg displayed clonal expansion among the lowest. Expanded clones were, on average, more numerous in CD8+ T cells than in CD4+.

Sequenced material: CD4+ or CD8+ T cells sorted from blood, taken in a trial of the OX40 agonist ivuxolimab. The sequence derives from an adult with an advanced solid tumor such as melanoma, head and neck, liver or kidney cancer. This chain uses TRBV28 with TRBJ2-5, with 11 positions matching TRBD1. CDR3 bases: TGTGCCAGCAGTCTAGGGACAGGGGGAGGGGAGACCCAGTACTTC. Translating it yields CASSLGTGGGETQYF.